The clone carrying this T cell receptor beta chain has a handful of counts. This entry belongs to a study of tumor-infiltrating lymphocytes in oesophageal squamous cell carcinoma. The V and J ends lost 3 bases and 6 bases respectively, with 0 bases between them. This CDR3 comprises 10 residues. Germline V gene sequence: CDR1 SGHTA, CDR2 FQGTGA. TCRdb ran MiXCR on the PCR reads and lists one entry per CDR3 protein. The top ten hold 35% to 50% of the sample, which has 9,500 to 15,000 distinct CDR3 sequences, approximately 50% seen once. Sequenced material: esophageal tumor tissue. The receptor's source is a female donor with esophageal squamous cell carcinoma. The gene calls are TRBV7-3 and TRBJ2-1; no clear D gene. Written as DNA, the CDR3 is TGTGCCAGCAGCTTCAATGAGCAGTTCTTC. It codes for CASSFNEQFF.